Presented here are 4 T cell receptor beta chains from one specimen sequenced in a study of CD8 T cells in ankylosing spondylitis. TCRdb reprocessed the 5' RACE reads with MiXCR, giving one entry per CDR3 protein. The data hold 200,000 to 300,000 distinct CDR3 sequences, with roughly a tenth observed a single time. The specimen was blood, either unsorted or a sorted T cell fraction (not recorded which). The receptors were gathered from a male donor with ankylosing spondylitis or in good health (not recorded which).

This clonotype occurred many times. This chain links TRBV6-5 with TRBJ1-5, with 8 bases identical to TRBD1. The germline gives CDR1 MNHEY, CDR2 SVGAGI. The V and J ends lost 2 bases and 7 bases, in that order; junction bases with no gene match: 7. CDR3 size: 15 residues. The CDR3 loop reads CASSYRQGQGQPQHF. The DNA for the CDR3 is TGTGCCAGCAGTTACCGACAGGGGCAGGGACAGCCCCAGCATTTT.

The chain carries TRBV27 and TRBJ2-1; 14 positions match TRBD2. V lost 5 bases to trimming and J lost 1 base; unmatched junction nucleotides: 7. Germline V gene data show CDR1 as MNHEY and CDR2 as SMNVEV (reference sequence). CDR3 length: 18 residues. CDR3 region: CASSARLAGGPSYNEQFF. Here the CDR3 DNA reads TGTGCCAGCAGTGCACGACTAGCGGGGGGGCCGTCCTACAATGAGCAGTTCTTC.

This clonotype showed up just a few times. The chain employs TRBV7-9 and TRBJ1-6; D not resolved. The germline V gene encodes CDR1 SEHNR and CDR2 FQNEAQ (reference sequence). The CDR3 spans 16 residues. V was clipped by 4 bases and J by 4 bases, with 14 bases between them. CDR3 sequence reads: CASSYSTEAYNSPLHF. The CDR3 DNA follows: TGTGCCAGCAGCTATTCGACTGAGGCTTATAATTCACCCCTCCACTTT.

At least ten counts were recorded for this clonotype. This rearrangement joins TRBV29-1 to TRBJ1-2; no reliable D call. V dropped 5 bases and J dropped 1 base, with 8 bases sitting between them. The CDR3 has 12 amino acids. Per the germline V gene, CDR1 is SQVTM and CDR2 is ANQGSEA. The CDR3 here is CSVSSNNYGYTF. The CDR3 DNA sequence: TGCAGCGTTTCGTCGAATAACTATGGCTACACCTTC.